One sample yielded the 23 T cell receptor beta chains listed below, sequenced in a study of blood T cell repertoires in COVID-19. The method was immunoSEQ multiplex PCR; TCRdb's version includes in-frame clones alone and lacks a portion of them. The data contain over 200,000 clones, about 83% of them singletons. Sequenced material: peripheral blood. The source is a man in his forties with active or convalescent COVID-19.

This rearrangement joins TRBV7-9 to TRBJ1-2; D gene uncertain. This CDR3 contains 11 residues. The V and J ends lost 5 bases and 3 bases respectively, with 4 bases between them. The germline V gene encodes CDR1 SEHNR and CDR2 FQNEAQ (reference sequence). CDR3 loop: CASSRDYGYTF. CDR3 DNA sequence: TGTGCCAGCAGCCGAGACTATGGCTACACCTTC.

The J gene is TRBJ1-2, the V gene TRBV6-5; 7 bases fit TRBD1. The CDR3 has 15 residues. Germline V gene sequence: CDR1 MNHEY, CDR2 SVGAGI. V gave up 2 bases and J gave up 4 bases; unmatched junction bases: 7. CDR3 nucleotides: TGTGCCAGCAGTTACAAGGGGGCGAGGCCCTATGGCTACACCTTC. Its translation is CASSYKGARPYGYTF.

This chain links TRBV25-1 with TRBJ2-7, with 10 bases lining up with TRBD2. The CDR3 loop spans 15 amino acids. V was clipped by 2 bases and J by 7 bases; unmatched bases: 8. Germline lookup yields CDR1 MGHDK and CDR2 SYGVNS. This chain's CDR3 is CASSEGSSGREEQYF. The DNA for the CDR3 is TGTGCCAGCAGTGAAGGGTCTAGCGGGAGAGAGGAGCAGTACTTC.

V and J are TRBV30 and TRBJ1-5; no clear D gene. CDR1 is GTSNPN and CDR2 is SVGIG in the germline V gene (reference sequence). This CDR3 is built from 13 residues. V shed 3 bases and J shed 1 base, with 7 bases lying between them. The DNA for the CDR3 is TGTGCCTGGAGGGCCGAAAGCAATCAGCCCCAGCATTTT. This sequence encodes CAWRAESNQPQHF.

V gene TRBV4-2 combines with J gene TRBJ2-5; possibly TRBD2 for D (5 bases). This CDR3 has 13 amino acids. Trimming stripped 0 bases from V and 4 bases from J, with 6 bases between. Per germline, CDR1 LGHNA and CDR2 YNFKEQ. In DNA form, the CDR3 reads TGTGCCAGCAGCCAAGACGGGATAGAGACCCAGTACTTC. It codes for CASSQDGIETQYF.

V gene TRBV12-5 combines with J gene TRBJ2-7; 9 bases are a match to TRBD1. Germline values: CDR1 LGHNT, CDR2 FRNRAP. The V segment lost 1 base and the J segment 6 bases; nucleotides outside the gene matches: 13. The CDR3 totals 17 residues. In DNA form, the CDR3 reads TGTGCTAGTGGTTTGGGCGCACTTACAGGGGGCGGAGGCGAGCAGTACTTC. Protein sequence: CASGLGALTGGGGEQYF. The whole variable domain, remainder taken from reference TRBV12-5 and TRBJ2-7, is DARVTQTPRHKVTEMGQEVTMRCQPILGHNTVFWYRQTMMQGLELLAYFRNRAPLDDSGMPKDRFSAEMPDATLATLKIQPSEPRDSAVYFCASGLGALTGGGGEQYFGPGTRLTVT.

The chain is built from TRBV10-3 and TRBJ2-3, with D possibly being TRBD2 (5 bases). The CDR3 is made up of 14 amino acids. Trimming left V 4 bases short and J 0 bases short, with 8 bases between. From germline, CDR1 is ENHRY and CDR2 SYGVKD. The CDR3 loop reads CAISAAGSTDTQYF. CDR3 coding DNA: TGTGCCATCAGTGCGGCGGGTAGCACAGATACGCAGTATTTT.

The chain uses TRBV7-2 and TRBJ2-2; 12 positions match TRBD2. The V and J ends lost 8 bases and 4 bases, in that order; junction bases with no gene match: 2. CDR3 length: 14 amino acids. From germline, CDR1 is SGHTA and CDR2 FQGNSA. Here the CDR3 DNA reads TGTGCCAGCCGGGGACTAGCGGGCACCGGGGAGCTGTTTTTT. This translates into CASRGLAGTGELFF.

The count of this clone is one. The V gene is TRBV6-1, the J gene TRBJ1-6; TRBD1 might be the D (5 bases). The germline V gene has CDR1 MNHNS and CDR2 SASEGT. The V end was cut by 2 bases, the J end by 9 bases, with 17 bases between. This CDR3 has 16 amino acids. CDR3 DNA: TGTGCCAGCAGTGAAAGTAGGCAGGGAGGTGGTTCACCCCTCCACTTT. Amino acids: CASSESRQGGGSPLHF.

V usage is TRBV7-2 and J usage is TRBJ2-5; D gene unclear. Germline assignment: CDR1 SGHTA and CDR2 FQGNSA. CDR3 size: 15 residues. V was pared by 5 bases and J by 2 bases, with 15 bases between. CDR3 residues: CASSPVVRVQETQYF. DNA for the CDR3: TGTGCCAGCAGCCCCGTGGTCCGGGTTCAAGAGACCCAGTACTTC.

This chain joins TRBV11-2 and TRBJ1-5; D is possibly TRBD1 (5 bases). Germline CDR1 and CDR2: SGHAT and FQNNGV. V lost 0 bases and J 6 bases, leaving 12 bases between the germline ends. CDR3 length: 15 residues. CDR3 bases: TGTGCCAGCAGCTTAGATCAGGACATGATTCAGCCCCAGCATTTT. This translates into CASSLDQDMIQPQHF.

The chain has TRBV4-1 and TRBJ1-4; perhaps TRBD1 as D (5 bases). The CDR3 is made up of 17 amino acids. Trimming took off 1 base at V and 0 bases at J, with 12 bases between the two ends. Germline-derived CDR1 and CDR2 are MGHRA and YSYEKL. The DNA of the CDR3 is TGCGCCAGCAGCCAAGTGTTAACCAGGGCAACTAATGAAAAACTGTTTTTT. As protein: CASSQVLTRATNEKLFF.

The chain has TRBV2 and TRBJ1-1, with D tentatively TRBD1 (6 bases). V dropped 6 bases and J dropped 0 bases, with 14 bases sitting between them. Germline V gives CDR1 SNHLY, CDR2 FYNNEI. CDR3 length equals 15 residues. CDR3 sequence (DNA): TGTGCCAGCAGGGGAAGGGACAACTTGAACACTGAAGCTTTCTTT. Protein sequence: CASRGRDNLNTEAFF.

This chain joins TRBV19 and TRBJ1-1; D perhaps matches TRBD1 (5 bases). Trimming left V 3 bases short and J 6 bases short, with 14 bases between. This CDR3 region has 14 residues. In germline, CDR1 is LNHDA, CDR2 SQIVND (reference sequence). CDR3 DNA: TGTGCCAGTAGTATTATTGGGGCAGTTGCTGAAGCTTTCTTT. Translation gives CASSIIGAVAEAFF.

The chain employs TRBV7-2 and TRBJ1-2, with 7 bases aligning to TRBD1. V gave up 4 bases and J gave up 5 bases; unmatched junction bases: 7. This CDR3 has 14 residues. CDR1 is SGHTA and CDR2 is FQGNSA in the germline V gene. The CDR3 loop is CASSSTGIVYGYTF. The CDR3 DNA reads as TGTGCCAGCAGCTCGACAGGGATCGTGTATGGCTACACCTTC.

V gene TRBV7-9 combines with J gene TRBJ2-5; TRBD1 agrees at 10 bases. The germline V gene has CDR1 SEHNR and CDR2 FQNEAQ (reference sequence). V trimming: 5 bases; J trimming: 4 bases; junction bases outside the gene matches: 4. There are 14 residues in the CDR3. The CDR3 nucleotides read TGTGCCAGCAGCCTTTGGACAGGGGGAGAGACCCAGTACTTC. Protein product: CASSLWTGGETQYF.

The CDR3 loop reads CASRSGTGKYSGANVLTF. DNA of the CDR3: TGTGCCAGCAGGTCCGGGACAGGCAAATACTCTGGGGCCAACGTCCTGACTTTC. V usage is TRBV7-2 and J usage is TRBJ2-6; the match to TRBD1 covers 8 bases. Germline CDR1 and CDR2: SGHTA and FQGNSA. CDR3 length equals 18 residues. The V gene end was trimmed by 6 bases and the J gene end by 0 bases; junction bases not matched to a gene: 10.

J is TRBJ1-6 and V is TRBV7-8; a weak D match, TRBD1 (5 bases). Germline V lookup: CDR1 SGHVS, CDR2 FQNEAQ. Trimming left V 1 base short and J 5 bases short, with 9 bases between. CDR3 length: 15 amino acids. CDR3 nucleotides: TGTGCCAGCAGCTTAGGAGCAGGGAATAATTCACCCCTCCACTTT. This sequence encodes CASSLGAGNNSPLHF.

The chain links TRBV7-2 to TRBJ2-7, with D possibly being TRBD2 (5 bases). Per germline, CDR1 SGHTA and CDR2 FQGNSA. This CDR3 region has 12 residues. V lost 5 bases, J lost 5 bases, and 10 bases lay in between. The CDR3 DNA sequence: TGTGCCAGCAGCCCGGACGGGGACGAGCAGTACTTC. Protein: CASSPDGDEQYF.

The V gene is TRBV19, the J gene TRBJ1-2; 9 positions match TRBD1. The V segment lost 4 bases and the J segment 0 bases; nucleotides outside the gene matches: 9. The CDR3 is made up of 17 amino acids. Germline-derived CDR1 and CDR2 are LNHDA and SQIVND (reference sequence). CDR3 DNA: TGTGCCAGTAGTAAGACCGGGACAGGGCGGACTAACTATGGCTACACCTTC. Translation gives CASSKTGTGRTNYGYTF.

The chain has TRBV11-3 and TRBJ2-7; tentative D call: TRBD2 (6 bases). Germline V gene sequence: CDR1 SGHNT, CDR2 YENEEA. The CDR3 sequence is 15 residues long. The V end was cut by 4 bases, the J end by 1 base, with 14 bases between. The CDR3 loop is CASSSLEEGSYEQYF. CDR3 DNA sequence: TGTGCCAGCAGCTCATTGGAGGAGGGGTCCTACGAGCAGTACTTC.

V usage is TRBV4-1 and J usage is TRBJ1-2, with 8 bases lining up with TRBD1. The CDR3 is made up of 17 amino acids. V lost 1 base and J lost 5; bases outside the gene matches: 12. Germline V gives CDR1 MGHRA, CDR2 YSYEKL. The CDR3 loop is CASSQATQDRAGYGYTF. CDR3 DNA: TGCGCCAGCAGCCAAGCAACACAGGACAGGGCGGGGTATGGCTACACCTTC.

The V call is TRBV11-2, the J call TRBJ2-7, with TRBD2 identical over 10 bases. CDR1 and CDR2 from the germline V gene are SGHAT and FQNNGV. With 5 bases clipped from V and 4 bases from J, the junction kept 14 bases outside the gene matches. CDR3 size: 17 residues. Written as DNA, the CDR3 is TGTGCCAGCAGCCCCCAGAGCGGGAGGGCCGTAACATACGAGCAGTACTTC. It codes for CASSPQSGRAVTYEQYF.